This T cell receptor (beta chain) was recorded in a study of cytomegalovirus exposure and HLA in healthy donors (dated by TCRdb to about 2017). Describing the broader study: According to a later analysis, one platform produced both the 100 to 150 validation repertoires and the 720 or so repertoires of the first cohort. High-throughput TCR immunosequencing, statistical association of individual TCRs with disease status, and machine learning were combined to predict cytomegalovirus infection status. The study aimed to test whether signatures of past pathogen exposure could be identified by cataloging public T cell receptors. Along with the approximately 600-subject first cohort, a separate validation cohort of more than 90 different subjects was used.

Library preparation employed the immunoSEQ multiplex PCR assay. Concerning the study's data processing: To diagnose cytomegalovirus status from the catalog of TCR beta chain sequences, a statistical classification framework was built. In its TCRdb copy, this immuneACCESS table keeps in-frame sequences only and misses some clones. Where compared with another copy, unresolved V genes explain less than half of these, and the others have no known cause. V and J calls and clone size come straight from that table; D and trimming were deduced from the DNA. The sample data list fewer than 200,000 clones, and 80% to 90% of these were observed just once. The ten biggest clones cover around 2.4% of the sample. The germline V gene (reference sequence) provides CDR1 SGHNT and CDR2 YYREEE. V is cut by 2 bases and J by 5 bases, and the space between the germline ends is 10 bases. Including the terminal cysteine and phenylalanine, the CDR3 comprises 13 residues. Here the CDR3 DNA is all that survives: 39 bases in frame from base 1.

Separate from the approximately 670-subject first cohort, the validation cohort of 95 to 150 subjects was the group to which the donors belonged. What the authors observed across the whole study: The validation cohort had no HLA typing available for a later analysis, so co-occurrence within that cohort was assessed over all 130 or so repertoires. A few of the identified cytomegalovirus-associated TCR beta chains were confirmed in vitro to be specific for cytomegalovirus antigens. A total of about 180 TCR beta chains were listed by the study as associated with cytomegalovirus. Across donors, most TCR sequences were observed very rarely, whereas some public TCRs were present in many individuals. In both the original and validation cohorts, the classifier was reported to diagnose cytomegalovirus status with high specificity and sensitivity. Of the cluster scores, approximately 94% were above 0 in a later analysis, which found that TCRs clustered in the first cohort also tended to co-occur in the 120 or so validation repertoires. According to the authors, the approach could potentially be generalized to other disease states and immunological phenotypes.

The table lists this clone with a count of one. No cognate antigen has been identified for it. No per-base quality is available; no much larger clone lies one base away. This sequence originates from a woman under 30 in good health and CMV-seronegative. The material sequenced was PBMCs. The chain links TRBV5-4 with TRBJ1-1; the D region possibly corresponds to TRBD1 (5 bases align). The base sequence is TGTGCCAGCAGCTTTGGGGGGGGTACTGAAGCTTTCTTT. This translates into CASSFGGGTEAFF. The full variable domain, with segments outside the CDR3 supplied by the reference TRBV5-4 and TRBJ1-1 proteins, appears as ETGVTQSPTHLIKTRGQQVTLRCSSQSGHNTVSWYQQALGQGPQFIFQYYREEENGRGNFPPRFSGLQFPNYSSELNVNALELDDSALYLCASSFGGGTEAFFGQGTRLTVV.